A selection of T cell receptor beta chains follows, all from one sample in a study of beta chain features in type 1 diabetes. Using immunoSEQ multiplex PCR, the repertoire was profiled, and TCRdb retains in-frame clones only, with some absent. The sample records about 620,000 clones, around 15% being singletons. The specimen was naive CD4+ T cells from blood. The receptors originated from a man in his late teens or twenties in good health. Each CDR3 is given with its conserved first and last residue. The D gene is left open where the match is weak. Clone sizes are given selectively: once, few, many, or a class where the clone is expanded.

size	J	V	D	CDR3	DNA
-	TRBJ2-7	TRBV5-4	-	CASSLVTGTYEQYF	TGTGCCAGCAGCTTGGTAACCGGAACCTACGAGCAGTACTTC
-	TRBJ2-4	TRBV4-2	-	CASSQDWVPSIQYF	TGTGCCAGCAGCCAAGATTGGGTTCCAAGCATTCAGTACTTC
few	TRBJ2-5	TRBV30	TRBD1	CAWTGGAGGPRRVAQYF	TGTGCCTGGACCGGAGGGGCAGGGGGCCCCCGGCGGGTGGCCCAGTACTTC
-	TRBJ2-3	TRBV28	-	CASTPVSTDTQYF	TGTGCCAGCACCCCCGTGAGCACAGATACGCAGTATTTT
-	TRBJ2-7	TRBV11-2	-	CASSSAVISYEQYF	TGTGCCAGCAGCTCAGCGGTTATCTCCTACGAGCAGTACTTC
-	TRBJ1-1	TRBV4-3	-	CASSQEGGTEAFF	TGCGCCAGCAGCCAAGAGGGAGGCACTGAAGCTTTCTTT
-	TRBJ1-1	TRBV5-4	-	CASSLDYWGNTEAFF	TGTGCCAGCAGCTTGGATTACTGGGGAAACACTGAAGCTTTCTTT
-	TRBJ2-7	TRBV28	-	CASSPVKPYEQYF	TGTGCCAGCAGTCCAGTTAAACCCTACGAGCAGTACTTC
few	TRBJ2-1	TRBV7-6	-	CASSLAPRGSSYNEQFF	TGTGCCAGCAGCTTAGCGCCGAGGGGGAGCTCCTACAATGAGCAGTTCTTC
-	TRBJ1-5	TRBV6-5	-	CASTPRGDGNQPQHF	TGTGCCAGCACCCCACGAGGAGATGGGAATCAGCCCCAGCATTTT
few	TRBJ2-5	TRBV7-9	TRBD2	CASSLSWLAGVRETQYF	TGTGCCAGCAGCTTATCCTGGCTAGCGGGAGTAAGAGAGACCCAGTACTTC
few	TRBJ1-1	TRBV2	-	CASSVYTEAFF	TGTGCCAGCAGTGTTTACACTGAAGCTTTCTTT
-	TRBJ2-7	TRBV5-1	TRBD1	CASSPSGQVTYEQYF	TGCGCCAGCAGCCCTTCGGGACAGGTAACCTACGAGCAGTACTTC
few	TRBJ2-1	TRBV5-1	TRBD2	CASSLRTSGQEQFF	TGCGCCAGCAGCTTGCGGACTAGCGGTCAAGAGCAGTTCTTC
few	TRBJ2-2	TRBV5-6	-	CASSWSGAGTTGELFF	TGTGCCAGCAGCTGGTCGGGGGCAGGGACCACCGGGGAGCTGTTTTTT
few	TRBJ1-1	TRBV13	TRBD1	CASSFTGQGRNGAFF	TGTGCCAGCAGCTTCACCGGACAGGGAAGGAATGGAGCTTTCTTT
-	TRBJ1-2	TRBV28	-	CASSLYGTPYGYTF	TGTGCCAGCAGTTTGTACGGGACGCCATATGGCTACACCTTC
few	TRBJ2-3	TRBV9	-	CASSVGTDTQYF	TGTGCCAGCAGCGTAGGTACAGATACGCAGTATTTT
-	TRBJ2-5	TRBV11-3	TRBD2	CASSSREGQETQYF	TGTGCCAGCAGCTCCCGGGAGGGACAAGAGACCCAGTACTTC
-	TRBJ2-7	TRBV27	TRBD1	CASSQTRTGHLYEQYF	TGTGCCAGCAGTCAGACTCGGACAGGACACCTCTACGAGCAGTACTTC
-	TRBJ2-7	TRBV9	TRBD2	CASSVGPGTSGSYEQYF	TGTGCCAGCAGCGTAGGGCCCGGGACTAGCGGGAGCTACGAGCAGTACTTC
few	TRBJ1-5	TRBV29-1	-	CSVAGAGRGNQPQHF	TGCAGCGTTGCCGGGGCAGGGAGAGGCAATCAGCCCCAGCATTTT
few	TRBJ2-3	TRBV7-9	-	CASSLEQRTDTQYF	TGTGCCAGCAGCTTAGAACAGCGCACAGATACGCAGTATTTT
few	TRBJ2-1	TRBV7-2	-	CASSFITDSFYNEQFF	TGTGCCAGCAGCTTTATCACGGACTCGTTCTACAATGAGCAGTTCTTC
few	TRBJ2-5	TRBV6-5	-	CASSRISGTQYF	TGTGCCAGCAGTAGAATCAGTGGGACCCAGTACTTC
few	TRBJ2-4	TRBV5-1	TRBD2	CASSPTGTSNIQYF	TGCGCCAGCAGCCCAACCGGGACTAGCAACATTCAGTACTTC
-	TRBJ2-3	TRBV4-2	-	CASSQVLANSRNRPSTDTQYF	TGTGCCAGCAGCCAAGTCTTGGCTAATAGCAGAAATCGGCCTAGCACAGATACGCAGTATTTT
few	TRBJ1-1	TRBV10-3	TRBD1	CAIRQGARNTEAFF	TGTGCCATCCGGCAGGGGGCAAGGAACACTGAAGCTTTCTTT
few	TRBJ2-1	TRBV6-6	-	CASRPGGGLNNEQFF	TGTGCCAGCAGGCCGGGCGGGGGCCTAAACAATGAGCAGTTCTTC
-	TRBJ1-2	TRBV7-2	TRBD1	CASSLAGQGYGYTF	TGTGCCAGCAGCTTAGCTGGACAGGGCTATGGCTACACCTTC
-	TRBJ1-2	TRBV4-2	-	CASSHLGQVGINYGYTF	TGTGCCAGCAGCCATTTGGGACAAGTCGGGATTAACTATGGCTACACCTTC
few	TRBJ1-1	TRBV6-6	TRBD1	CASSPPIGTGYTEAFF	TGTGCCAGCAGTCCCCCGATCGGGACAGGGTACACTGAAGCTTTCTTT
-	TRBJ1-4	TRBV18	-	CASSSERAPQGEKLFF	TGTGCCAGCTCATCCGAGAGGGCCCCACAGGGTGAAAAACTGTTTTTT
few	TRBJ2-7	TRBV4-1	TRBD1	CASSRQEGAVFDEQYF	TGCGCCAGCAGCCGCCAAGAGGGGGCGGTTTTCGACGAGCAGTACTTC
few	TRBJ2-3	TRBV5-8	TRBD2	CASTPSGGATDTQYF	TGTGCCAGCACCCCTAGCGGGGGGGCGACAGATACGCAGTATTTT
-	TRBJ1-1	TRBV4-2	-	CASSQTGNTEAFF	TGTGCCAGCAGCCAAACGGGGAACACTGAAGCTTTCTTT